These 28 T cell receptor beta chains came from one sample sequenced in a study of shared clonotypes between healthy human individuals. The table came from immunoSEQ multiplex PCR; TCRdb's copy has only in-frame clones and leaves some out. The repertoire holds more than 450,000 clones, 79% seen once, with around 13% in the top ten. Sequenced material: PBMCs. The source of these receptors is a woman aged 40-49 years in good health. Some clones in this sample may be carry-over from other donors' samples.

This clone has a count of ten or more. The chain recombines TRBV7-3 with TRBJ1-5, with TRBD1 identical over 7 bases. V trimming: 1 base; J trimming: 6 bases; junction bases outside the gene matches: 0. The CDR3 extends over 13 amino acids. Looked up from germline, CDR1 is SGHTA and CDR2 is FQGTGA. The CDR3: CASSLRQGQPQHF. CDR3 in DNA: TGTGCCAGCAGCTTAAGACAGGGTCAGCCCCAGCATTTT.

The genes are TRBV5-4 and TRBJ2-3; 15 nucleotides align to TRBD2. The CDR3 has 17 amino acids. Trimming took 4 bases from V and 3 from J; bases not matched to a gene: 6. The V gene's germline CDR1 is SGHNT and CDR2 YYREEE (reference sequence). CDR3 DNA: TGTGCCAGCAGCCAAGGACTAGCGGGAGGGCCAACAGATACGCAGTATTTT. Encoded protein: CASSQGLAGGPTDTQYF.

The CDR3 DNA reads as TGTGCCAGCAGCTTCCGACTAGACTACGAGCAGTACTTC. This codes for CASSFRLDYEQYF. The chain is built from TRBV7-2 and TRBJ2-7, with D possibly matching TRBD2 (6 bases). The CDR3 runs 13 residues. Germline-derived CDR1 and CDR2 are SGHTA and FQGNSA. The ends were cut back, 3 bases at V and 3 bases at J, with 9 bases in the middle. Supplemented by reference TRBV7-2 and TRBJ2-7, the full variable domain reads GAGVSQSPSNKVTEKGKDVELRCDPISGHTALYWYRQSLGQGLEFLIYFQGNSAPDKSGLPSDRFSAERTGGSVSTLTIQRTQQEDSAVYLCASSFRLDYEQYFGPGTRLTVT.

This clone turned up a few times. Written as DNA, the CDR3 is TGCGCCAGCAGCTTGGATTATGGGGAGCAGTACTTC. It yields the protein CASSLDYGEQYF. V and J are TRBV5-1 and TRBJ2-7; D unresolved. Trimming took off 0 bases at V and 7 bases at J, with 8 bases between the two ends. The CDR3 sequence is 12 residues long. Germline CDR1 and CDR2: SGHRS and YFSETQ.

Ten or more counts support this clone. CDR3 loop: CSVFGGPEVDTQYF. CDR3 DNA sequence: TGCAGCGTTTTCGGGGGTCCTGAGGTAGATACGCAGTATTTT. The chain is built from TRBV29-1 and TRBJ2-3; the D gene is possibly TRBD2 (6 bases). Trimming shortened V by 5 bases and J by 5 bases, and 17 bases separated the two germline ends. The germline V gene encodes CDR1 SQVTM and CDR2 ANQGSEA. The CDR3 sequence is 14 residues long.

The chain uses TRBV7-6 and TRBJ2-5; D uncertain. The closer fit of TRBJ2-7 to the DNA end suggests the J call may be wrong. Germline CDR1 SGHVS, CDR2 FNYEAQ. This CDR3 contains 13 residues. CDR3: CASSLVGTYEQYF. The CDR3 DNA sequence: TGTGCCAGCAGCTTAGTAGGCACCTACGAGCAGTACTTC.

V and J are TRBV2 and TRBJ2-1; D remains unclear. This CDR3 is built from 14 residues. V was pared by 8 bases and J by 6 bases, with 17 bases between. Germline CDR1 and CDR2: SNHLY and FYNNEI. The CDR3 protein is CASRRRASLNEQFF. CDR3 in DNA: TGTGCCAGCCGCCGAAGGGCCTCCCTCAATGAGCAGTTCTTC.

This sequence joins TRBV5-4 and TRBJ1-1; D gene ambiguous. The CDR3 has 16 residues. Germline values: CDR1 SGHNT, CDR2 YYREEE (reference sequence). V lost 4 bases to trimming and J lost 0 bases, with 16 bases between them. The CDR3 sequence is CASSRVAASMNTEAFF. The CDR3 nucleotides are TGTGCCAGCAGCCGGGTGGCTGCTTCAATGAACACTGAAGCTTTCTTT.

This rearrangement joins TRBV28 to TRBJ2-7; TRBD2 matches at 7 bases. CDR3 length: 14 residues. V dropped 5 bases and J dropped 3; count of bases not matched to a gene: 7. Germline-derived CDR1 and CDR2 are MDHEN and SYDVKM. The CDR3 sequence: CASSTFGGSYEQYF. CDR3 DNA: TGTGCCAGCAGTACTTTTGGCGGGAGCTACGAGCAGTACTTC.

The V call is TRBV28, the J call TRBJ1-2; 10 bases match TRBD1. The J segment lost 7 bases and the V segment lost 6 bases, leaving 11 bases of the junction unmatched. Germline V gives CDR1 MDHEN, CDR2 SYDVKM. CDR3 size: 15 residues. Here the CDR3 reads CASSLGDRGPLGYTF. In DNA form, the CDR3 reads TGTGCCAGCAGCCTGGGGGACAGGGGTCCTCTTGGCTACACCTTC.

J is TRBJ2-1 and V is TRBV2; 11 positions agree with TRBD2. Unmatched junction bases numbered 6, after V lost 7 bases and J lost 7 bases. Germline V gene lookup returns CDR1 SNHLY and CDR2 FYNNEI. The CDR3 covers 14 residues. The CDR3 region has the DNA TGTGCCAGCAAACTAGCGGGAGCAGGAAATGAGCAGTTCTTC. This sequence encodes CASKLAGAGNEQFF.

The rearrangement links TRBV30 to TRBJ2-5; TRBD2 agrees at 7 bases. The V segment lost 5 bases and the J segment 2 bases; nucleotides outside the gene matches: 5. CDR1 and CDR2 from the germline V gene are GTSNPN and SVGIG (reference sequence). The CDR3 runs to 13 residues. The chain's CDR3 is CAWERGTQETQYF. CDR3 coding DNA: TGTGCCTGGGAGCGGGGAACACAAGAGACCCAGTACTTC.

The chain has TRBV25-1 and TRBJ1-4, with D unresolved. CDR1 MGHDK and CDR2 SYGVNS come from the germline V gene. The V and J ends lost 2 bases and 4 bases respectively, with 5 bases between them. The CDR3 contains 13 residues. The CDR3 DNA reads as TGTGCCAGCAGTGAACCCGTTAATGAAAAACTGTTTTTT. It encodes CASSEPVNEKLFF.

The V gene is TRBV15, the J gene TRBJ1-2; possibly TRBD1 for D (5 bases). Trimming took 1 base from V and 8 from J, leaving 11 bases between them. This CDR3 is 13 amino acids long. Germline V lookup: CDR1 LNHNV, CDR2 YYDKDF (reference sequence). Written as DNA, the CDR3 is TGTGCCACCAGCAGAGCTCAGGGAAGGGGCTACACCTTC. Encoded protein: CATSRAQGRGYTF.

This clone has only a few counts. This chain links TRBV18 with TRBJ1-2; D unresolved. CDR3 length: 14 residues. Germline V lookup: CDR1 KGHSH, CDR2 LQKENI. The germline V and J ends were trimmed by 3 bases and 6 bases, with 14 bases remaining between them. Here the CDR3 reads CASSPTSDRDGYTF. The CDR3 nucleotides are TGTGCCAGCTCACCGACCTCAGACCGTGATGGCTACACCTTC.

This rearrangement joins TRBV30 to TRBJ2-2, with D possibly TRBD2 on 6 matching bases. The CDR3 loop spans 16 amino acids. Germline V lookup: CDR1 GTSNPN, CDR2 SVGIG (reference sequence). V lost 2 bases and J 5 bases, leaving 18 bases between the germline ends. CDR3 residues: CAWSYGGLRRTGELFF. The CDR3 bases are TGTGCCTGGAGTTACGGGGGTTTACGGAGGACCGGGGAGCTGTTTTTT.

This chain uses TRBV27 with TRBJ2-1; 12 bases are shared with TRBD2. V trimming: 5 bases; J trimming: 5 bases; junction bases outside the gene matches: 4. There are 15 residues in the CDR3. From germline, CDR1 is MNHEY and CDR2 SMNVEV (reference sequence). CDR3 region: CASSRTSGMNNEQFF. CDR3 nucleotide sequence: TGTGCCAGCAGTAGGACTAGCGGGATGAACAATGAGCAGTTCTTC.

The V call is TRBV2, the J call TRBJ2-1; TRBD2 agrees at 10 bases. J was trimmed by 15 bases and V by 3 bases; bases with no gene match: 8. The germline CDR1 and CDR2 sequences are SNHLY and FYNNEI. The CDR3 loop spans 13 amino acids. CDR3 DNA: TGTGCCAGCAGTGAGTCACTAGCGGGACACCGGTTCTTC. Translation gives CASSESLAGHRFF.

The table lists this clone with a count of one. The genes are TRBV7-7 and TRBJ2-1, with a weak D call TRBD2 (5 bases). CDR1 is SSHAT and CDR2 is FNYEAQ in the germline V gene (reference sequence). The length of the CDR3 is 14 residues. V was trimmed by 6 bases and J by 8 bases, leaving 17 bases between them. DNA for the CDR3: TGTGCCAGCAGTCCAGCGCGAGGGAGCTATGAGCAGTTCTTC. It yields the protein CASSPARGSYEQFF.

The genes are TRBV7-2 and TRBJ2-7; D perhaps matches TRBD1 (5 bases). Germline CDR1 is SGHTA and CDR2 is FQGNSA. This CDR3 contains 13 residues. V gave up 2 bases and J gave up 4 bases, with 9 bases separating them. CDR3 sequence reads: CASSLRGRYEQYF. The DNA for the CDR3 is TGTGCCAGCAGCTTAAGGGGAAGGTACGAGCAGTACTTC. Looking up the rest from reference TRBV7-2 and TRBJ2-7 gives the full variable domain: GAGVSQSPSNKVTEKGKDVELRCDPISGHTALYWYRQSLGQGLEFLIYFQGNSAPDKSGLPSDRFSAERTGGSVSTLTIQRTQQEDSAVYLCASSLRGRYEQYFGPGTRLTVT.

The genes are TRBV2 and TRBJ2-5, with a possible D match to TRBD2 (6 bases). V was shortened by 3 bases and J by 0 bases, with 8 bases between the two germline ends. Germline CDR1 is SNHLY and CDR2 is FYNNEI. The CDR3 loop spans 14 amino acids. This chain's CDR3 is CASSDGTHQETQYF. The CDR3 nucleotides are TGTGCCAGCAGTGATGGGACTCACCAAGAGACCCAGTACTTC.

As concerns this clone: This sample includes further DNA sequences coding for the same CDR3. J is TRBJ2-7 and V is TRBV5-1; 12 bases fit TRBD2. CDR1 and CDR2 from the germline V gene are SGHRS and YFSETQ. The CDR3 totals 14 residues. With 0 bases clipped from V and 6 bases from J, the junction kept 1 base outside the gene matches. In DNA form, the CDR3 reads TGCGCCAGCAGCTTGGTACTAGCGGGAGGCGAGCAGTACTTC. This sequence encodes CASSLVLAGGEQYF.

This clone was counted only a few times. This chain joins TRBV19 and TRBJ2-1; D may be TRBD1 (5 bases). This CDR3 spans 16 amino acids. Germline loops: CDR1 LNHDA, CDR2 SQIVND (reference sequence). V was pared by 3 bases and J by 7 bases, with 19 bases between. CDR3 nucleotides: TGTGCCAGTAGTATCCCCTGGCAGGGTCCGAGAAATGAGCAGTTCTTC. This encodes CASSIPWQGPRNEQFF.

This clone was found a few times. The V gene is TRBV29-1, the J gene TRBJ1-1; D uncertain. CDR1 SQVTM and CDR2 ANQGSEA come from the germline V gene. V dropped 1 base and J dropped 1 base, with 7 bases sitting between them. The CDR3 spans 13 residues. CDR3 in amino acids: CSVEGQKNTEAFF. CDR3 nucleotide sequence: TGCAGCGTTGAAGGGCAGAAGAACACTGAAGCTTTCTTT.

The V call is TRBV19, the J call TRBJ1-4; the D gene is possibly TRBD1 (5 bases). CDR3 size: 13 residues. In germline, CDR1 is LNHDA, CDR2 SQIVND (reference sequence). V was clipped by 10 bases and J by 4 bases, with 13 bases between them. CDR3 coding DNA: TGTGCCACTCGGGGGAATGGTAATGAAAAACTGTTTTTT. The encoded protein is CATRGNGNEKLFF. The variable domain in full, with the rest retrieved from reference TRBV19 and TRBJ1-4, is DGGITQSPKYLFRKEGQNVTLSCEQNLNHDAMYWYRQDPGQGLRLIYYSQIVNDFQKGDIAEGYSVSREKKESFPLTVTSAQKNPTAFYLCATRGNGNEKLFFGSGTQLSVL.

The chain links TRBV5-1 to TRBJ2-7, with D possibly TRBD1 on 5 matching bases. Trimming removed 1 base from V and 3 bases from J, with 14 bases in between. Germline V gene sequence: CDR1 SGHRS, CDR2 YFSETQ. CDR3 length: 15 residues. The chain's CDR3 is CASSLRGGKVYEQYF. The CDR3 coding sequence is TGCGCCAGCAGCTTGAGGGGTGGGAAAGTCTACGAGCAGTACTTC. Variable domain in full (rest from reference TRBV5-1 and TRBJ2-7): KAGVTQTPRYLIKTRGQQVTLSCSPISGHRSVSWYQQTPGQGLQFLFEYFSETQRNKGNFPGRFSGRQFSNSRSEMNVSTLELGDSALYLCASSLRGGKVYEQYFGPGTRLTVT.

This chain links TRBV5-6 with TRBJ2-1; TRBD1 matches 8 bases. Trimming took 3 bases from V and 7 from J; bases not matched to a gene: 12. The CDR3 extends over 16 amino acids. Looked up from germline, CDR1 is SGHDT and CDR2 is YYEEEE. CDR3 loop: CASSYDRGAFRNEQFF. CDR3 coding DNA: TGTGCCAGCAGCTACGACAGGGGCGCTTTTAGGAATGAGCAGTTCTTC. The variable domain in full, with the rest retrieved from reference TRBV5-6 and TRBJ2-1, is DAGVTQSPTHLIKTRGQQVTLRCSPKSGHDTVSWYQQALGQGPQFIFQYYEEEERQRGNFPDRFSGHQFPNYSSELNVNALLLGDSALYLCASSYDRGAFRNEQFFGPGTRLTVL.

The genes are TRBV7-3 and TRBJ2-3; 7 nucleotides agree with TRBD2. Losses at the gene ends were 5 bases for V and 6 bases for J; bases not matched to a gene: 8. Germline CDR1 is SGHTA and CDR2 is FQGTGA. The CDR3 length is 14 residues. The CDR3 DNA is TGTGCCAGCAGCAGCCTAGCGGCCCTGGATACGCAGTATTTT. Protein product: CASSSLAALDTQYF.